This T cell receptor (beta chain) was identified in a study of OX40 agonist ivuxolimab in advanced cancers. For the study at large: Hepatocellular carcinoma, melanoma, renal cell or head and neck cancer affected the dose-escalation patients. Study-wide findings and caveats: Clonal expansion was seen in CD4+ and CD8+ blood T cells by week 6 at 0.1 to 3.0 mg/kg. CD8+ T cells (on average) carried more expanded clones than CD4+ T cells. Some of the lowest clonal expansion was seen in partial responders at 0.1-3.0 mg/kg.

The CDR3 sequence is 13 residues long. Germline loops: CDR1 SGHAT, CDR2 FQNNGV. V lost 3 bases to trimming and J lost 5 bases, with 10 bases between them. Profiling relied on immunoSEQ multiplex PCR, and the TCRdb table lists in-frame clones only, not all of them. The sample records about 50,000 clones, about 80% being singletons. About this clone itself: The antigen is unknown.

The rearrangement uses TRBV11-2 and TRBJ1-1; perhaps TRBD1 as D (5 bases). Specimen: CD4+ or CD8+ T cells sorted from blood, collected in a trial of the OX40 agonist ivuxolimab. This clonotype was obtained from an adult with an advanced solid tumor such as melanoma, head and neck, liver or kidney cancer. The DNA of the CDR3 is TGTGCCAGCAGCTTCTCGGGGGTAACTGAAGCTTTCTTT. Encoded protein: CASSFSGVTEAFF.